These T cell receptor beta chains were read from a single sample in a study of control samples from healthy donors and cancer patients. Method: immunoSEQ multiplex PCR; TCRdb's copy keeps in-frame clones and lacks some. Of some 79,000 clones listed, approximately 93% are singletons. Material: PBMCs. These receptors were taken from a middle-aged woman with lung cancer. The CDR3 runs from the conserved cysteine through the conserved F or W. The D gene is left open where the match is weak. Expanded clones get a size class; other rows say once, few or many, or leave the size out.

clone_size	v_call	j_call	cdr3_length	d_call	cdr3_aa	cdr3_nt
.	TRBV5-1	TRBJ2-5	15	.	CASSRGGLTQETQYF	TGCGCCAGCAGTAGGGGGGGCCTAACCCAAGAGACCCAGTACTTC
.	TRBV9	TRBJ1-2	15	.	CARSKLDSLNYGYTF	TGTGCCAGAAGTAAATTGGACAGCCTTAACTATGGCTACACCTTC
.	TRBV3-1/TRBV3-2	TRBJ1-6	13	.	CASSPLGDSPLHF	TGTGCCAGCAGCCCGTTGGGGGATTCACCCCTCCACTTT
.	TRBV28	TRBJ1-4	13	.	CAISRDVNEKLFF	TGTGCCATCTCCCGGGACGTTAATGAAAAACTGTTTTTT
.	TRBV28	TRBJ1-4	14	.	CASSVHRDHEKLFF	TGTGCCAGCAGTGTTCACAGGGATCATGAAAAACTGTTTTTT
.	TRBV7-9	TRBJ2-7	14	TRBD1	CASSRGQGRDEQYF	TGTGCCAGCAGCCGGGGACAGGGTAGAGACGAGCAGTACTTC
.	TRBV4-2	TRBJ1-1	12	.	CASSQASTEAFF	TGTGCCAGCAGCCAAGCGAGCACTGAAGCTTTCTTT
.	TRBV6-4	TRBJ2-3	18	.	CASSDIAGALGAPGTQYF	TGTGCCAGCAGTGACATTGCGGGGGCCCTCGGGGCCCCGGGCACGCAGTATTTT
.	TRBV7-9	TRBJ1-1	13	.	CASSPSPNTEAFF	TGTGCCAGCAGCCCCTCCCCGAACACTGAAGCTTTCTTT
.	TRBV2	TRBJ2-3	18	TRBD1	CASSKRPRDRSRTDTQYF	TGTGCCAGCAGTAAAAGGCCCCGGGACAGGAGTAGGACAGATACGCAGTATTTT
.	TRBV19	TRBJ1-1	13	.	CASSLLLNTEAFF	TGTGCCAGTAGCCTCCTCTTGAACACTGAAGCTTTCTTT
.	TRBV5-1	TRBJ1-2	13	.	CASSSSGNYGYTF	TGCGCCAGCAGCTCATCAGGGAACTATGGCTACACCTTC
once	TRBV4-2	TRBJ2-5	17	.	CASSQVTGGGGKETQYF	TGTGCCAGCAGCCAAGTGACCGGCGGGGGCGGGAAAGAGACCCAGTACTTC
.	TRBV11-3	TRBJ1-1	14	.	CASSRTGIGTEAFF	TGTGCCAGCAGCCGTACAGGGATTGGGACTGAAGCTTTCTTT
.	TRBV3-1/TRBV3-2	TRBJ1-5	15	.	CASSRSGGGNQPQHF	TGTGCCAGCAGCCGAAGCGGTGGAGGCAATCAGCCCCAGCATTTT
.	TRBV6-5	TRBJ1-1	14	.	CASSRMGMNTEAFF	TGTGCCAGCAGCCGGATGGGTATGAACACTGAAGCTTTCTTT
.	TRBV5-1	TRBJ1-4	15	TRBD1	CASSEGTGKNEKLFF	TGCGCCAGCAGCGAAGGGACAGGGAAGAATGAAAAACTGTTTTTT
.	TRBV5-8	TRBJ1-2	15	.	CASSFASAGRAGYTF	TGTGCCAGCAGCTTTGCCTCTGCAGGTCGTGCAGGCTACACCTTC
.	TRBV6-5	TRBJ1-5	16	.	CASSYFVRAEGQPQHF	TGTGCCAGCAGTTACTTTGTCAGGGCAGAGGGTCAGCCCCAGCATTTT
.	TRBV28	TRBJ2-7	12	TRBD1	CASQTGYYEQYF	TGTGCCAGCCAGACAGGGTACTACGAGCAGTACTTC
.	TRBV6-5	TRBJ1-2	14	.	CASSPRTADYGYTF	TGTGCCAGCAGTCCCCGGACAGCCGACTATGGCTACACCTTC
.	TRBV2	TRBJ1-1	15	TRBD1	CAAGQGRKLKTEAFF	TGTGCCGCGGGACAGGGGCGAAAGTTGAAGACTGAAGCTTTCTTT
.	TRBV6-5	TRBJ1-1	14	.	CASSYVRDGTEAFF	TGTGCCAGCAGTTACGTCAGGGATGGCACTGAAGCTTTCTTT
.	TRBV3-1/TRBV3-2	TRBJ2-5	14	.	CASSQFGVSETQYF	TGTGCCAGCAGCCAATTCGGGGTTTCGGAGACCCAGTACTTC
.	TRBV3-1/TRBV3-2	TRBJ2-7	15	.	CASSLGDWSSYEQYF	TGTGCCAGCAGTCTTGGGGACTGGAGCTCCTACGAGCAGTACTTC
.	TRBV10-3	TRBJ1-5	13	.	CASRGRSDQPQHF	TGTGCCTCCAGGGGCCGATCGGATCAGCCCCAGCATTTT
once	TRBV4-1	TRBJ2-7	15	.	CASSQEGTAPVEQYF	TGCGCCAGCAGCCAAGAAGGGACTGCGCCGGTGGAGCAGTACTTC
.	TRBV25-1	TRBJ2-7	11	.	CASSPAYEQYF	TGTGCCAGCAGTCCCGCCTACGAGCAGTACTTC
.	TRBV28	TRBJ2-7	15	TRBD1	CASSTPGQGRYEQYF	TGTGCCAGCAGTACCCCGGGACAGGGGAGATACGAGCAGTACTTC
once	TRBV19	TRBJ2-1	14	.	CASSIVLLYNEQFF	TGTGCCAGTAGTATAGTTCTGTTGTACAATGAGCAGTTCTTC
.	TRBV27	TRBJ1-5	15	.	CASSLIPLSNQPQHF	TGTGCCAGCAGTTTGATCCCACTTAGCAATCAGCCCCAGCATTTT
.	TRBV19	TRBJ1-2	15	.	CASSPQAGAHYGYTF	TGTGCCAGTAGCCCACAAGCTGGGGCCCACTATGGCTACACCTTC
.	TRBV19	TRBJ1-6	16	.	CASSIGWGAGDSPLHF	TGTGCCAGTAGTATCGGGTGGGGCGCGGGAGATTCACCCCTCCACTTT
.	TRBV7-6	TRBJ2-2	15	TRBD2	CASSLSGGAVGELFF	TGTGCCAGCAGCTTGAGCGGGGGGGCAGTCGGGGAGCTGTTTTTT
.	TRBV6-6	TRBJ1-5	15	.	CASSSGIWSHQPQHF	TGTGCCAGCAGTTCAGGAATTTGGAGCCATCAGCCCCAGCATTTT